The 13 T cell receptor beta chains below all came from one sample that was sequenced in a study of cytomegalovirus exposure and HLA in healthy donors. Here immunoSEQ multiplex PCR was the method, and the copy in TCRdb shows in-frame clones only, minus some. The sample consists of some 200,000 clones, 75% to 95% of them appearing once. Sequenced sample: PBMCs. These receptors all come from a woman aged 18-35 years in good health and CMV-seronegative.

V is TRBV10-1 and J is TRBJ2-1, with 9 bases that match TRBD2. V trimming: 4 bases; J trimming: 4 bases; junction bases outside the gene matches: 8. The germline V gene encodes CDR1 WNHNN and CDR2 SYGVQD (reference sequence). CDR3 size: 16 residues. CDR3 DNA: TGCGCCAGCAGTGTGGTAGCGGGAGCCCTTTACAATGAGCAGTTCTTC. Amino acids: CASSVVAGALYNEQFF.

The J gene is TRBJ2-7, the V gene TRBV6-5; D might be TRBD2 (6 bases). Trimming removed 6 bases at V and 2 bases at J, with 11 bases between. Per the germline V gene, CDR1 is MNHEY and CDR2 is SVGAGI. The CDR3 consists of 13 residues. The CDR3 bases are TGTGCCAGCAGGACTAGGGGAACCTACGAGCAGTACTTC. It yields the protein CASRTRGTYEQYF.

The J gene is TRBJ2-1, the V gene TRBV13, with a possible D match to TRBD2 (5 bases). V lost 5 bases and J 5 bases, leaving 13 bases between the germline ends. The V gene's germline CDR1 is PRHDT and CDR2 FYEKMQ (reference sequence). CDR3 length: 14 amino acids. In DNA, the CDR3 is TGTGCCAGCAGCCTAAGTGGGGAGAACAATGAGCAGTTCTTC. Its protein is CASSLSGENNEQFF.

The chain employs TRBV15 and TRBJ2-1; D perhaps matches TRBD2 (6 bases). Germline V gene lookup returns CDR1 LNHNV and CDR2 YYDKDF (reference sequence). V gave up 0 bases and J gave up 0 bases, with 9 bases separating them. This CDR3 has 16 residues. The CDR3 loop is CATSRDFSGSYNEQFF. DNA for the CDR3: TGTGCCACCAGCAGAGATTTTAGCGGCTCCTACAATGAGCAGTTCTTC.

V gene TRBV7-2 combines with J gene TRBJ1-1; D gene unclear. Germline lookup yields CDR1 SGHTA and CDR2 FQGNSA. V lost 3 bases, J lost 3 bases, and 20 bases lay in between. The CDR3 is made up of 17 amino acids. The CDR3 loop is CASSFYVTVVGDTEAFF. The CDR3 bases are TGTGCCAGCAGCTTTTATGTCACAGTTGTCGGGGACACTGAAGCTTTCTTT.

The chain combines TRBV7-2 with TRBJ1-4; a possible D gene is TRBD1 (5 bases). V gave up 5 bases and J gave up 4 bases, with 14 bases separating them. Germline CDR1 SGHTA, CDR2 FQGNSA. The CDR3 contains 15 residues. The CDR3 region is CASSRDGGDNEKLFF. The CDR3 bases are TGTGCCAGCAGCCGAGATGGGGGGGATAATGAAAAACTGTTTTTT.

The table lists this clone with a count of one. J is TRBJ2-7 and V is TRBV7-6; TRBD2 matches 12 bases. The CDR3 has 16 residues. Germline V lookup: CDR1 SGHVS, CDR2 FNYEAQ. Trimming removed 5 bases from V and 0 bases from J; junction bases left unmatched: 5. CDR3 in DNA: TGTGCCAGCAGCCCCGGACTAGCGGGGAACTCCTACGAGCAGTACTTC. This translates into CASSPGLAGNSYEQYF.

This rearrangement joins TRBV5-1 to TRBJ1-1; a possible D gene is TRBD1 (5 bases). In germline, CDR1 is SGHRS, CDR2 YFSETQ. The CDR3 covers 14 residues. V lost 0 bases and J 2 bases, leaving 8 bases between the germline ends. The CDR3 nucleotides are TGCGCCAGCAGCTTGGGGGGGACTAACACTGAAGCTTTCTTT. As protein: CASSLGGTNTEAFF.

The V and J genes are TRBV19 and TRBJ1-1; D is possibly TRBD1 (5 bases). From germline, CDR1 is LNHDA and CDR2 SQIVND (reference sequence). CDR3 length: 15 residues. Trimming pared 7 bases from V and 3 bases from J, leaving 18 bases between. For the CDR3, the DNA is TGTGCCAGTACCCCGGAAGGGCGGGGCGACACTGAAGCTTTCTTT. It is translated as CASTPEGRGDTEAFF.

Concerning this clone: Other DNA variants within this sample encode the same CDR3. CDR3 amino acids: CASSYRGSNQPQHF. Here the CDR3 DNA reads TGTGCCAGCAGCTACAGAGGAAGCAATCAGCCCCAGCATTTT. The V gene is TRBV6-5, the J gene TRBJ1-5; D is unresolved. V lost 6 bases and J lost 1, with 10 bases in between. In germline, CDR1 is MNHEY, CDR2 SVGAGI. This CDR3 has 14 residues.

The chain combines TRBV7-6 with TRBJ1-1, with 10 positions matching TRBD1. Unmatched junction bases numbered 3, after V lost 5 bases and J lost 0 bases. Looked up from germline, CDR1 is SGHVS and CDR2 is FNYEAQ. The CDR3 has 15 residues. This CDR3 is CASSQDRGLNTEAFF. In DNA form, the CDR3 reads TGTGCCAGCAGCCAAGACAGGGGGCTGAACACTGAAGCTTTCTTT. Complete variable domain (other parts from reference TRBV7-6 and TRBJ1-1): GAGVSQSPRYKVTKRGQDVALRCDPISGHVSLYWYRQALGQGPEFLTYFNYEAQQDKSGLPNDRFSAERPEGSISTLTIQRTEQRDSAMYRCASSQDRGLNTEAFFGQGTRLTVV.

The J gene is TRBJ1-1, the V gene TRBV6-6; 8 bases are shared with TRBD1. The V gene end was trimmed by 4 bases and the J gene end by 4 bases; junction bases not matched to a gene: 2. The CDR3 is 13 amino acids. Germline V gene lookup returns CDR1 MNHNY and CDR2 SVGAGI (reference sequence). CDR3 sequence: CASSFGQGTEAFF. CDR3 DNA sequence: TGTGCCAGCAGTTTCGGACAGGGCACTGAAGCTTTCTTT.

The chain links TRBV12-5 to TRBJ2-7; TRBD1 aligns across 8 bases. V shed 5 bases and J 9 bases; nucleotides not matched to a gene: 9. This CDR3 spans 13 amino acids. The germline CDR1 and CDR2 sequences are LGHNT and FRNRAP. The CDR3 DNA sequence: TGTGCTAGTGGTCTATCAGGGGGCAGGGTGCAGTACTTC. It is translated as CASGLSGGRVQYF. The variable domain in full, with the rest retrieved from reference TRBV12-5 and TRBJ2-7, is DARVTQTPRHKVTEMGQEVTMRCQPILGHNTVFWYRQTMMQGLELLAYFRNRAPLDDSGMPKDRFSAEMPDATLATLKIQPSEPRDSAVYFCASGLSGGRVQYFGPGTRLTVT.